This passage covers 20 T cell receptor beta chains from one sample sequenced in a study of T cell responses to AZD1222 COVID-19 vaccine. Assay: immunoSEQ multiplex PCR; the TCRdb copy retains only in-frame clones and omits some. The repertoire holds fewer than 55,000 clones, nearly 85% seen once, with approximately 52% in the top ten. The specimen comprised peripheral blood, sampled on day 0 of AZD1222 vaccination. These receptor sequences come from an adult in good health.

This sequence joins TRBV6-6 and TRBJ1-2; no firm D call. Germline CDR1 is MNHNY and CDR2 is SVGAGI (reference sequence). Between the trimmed V and J ends, which lost 4 bases and 13 bases, there was a span of 16 bases. The CDR3 is 12 residues long. The CDR3 region is CASSSPLWVFTF. In nucleotides, the CDR3 is TGTGCCAGCAGTTCTCCCCTGTGGGTCTTCACCTTC.

The chain employs TRBV5-8 and TRBJ2-3, with a possible D match to TRBD2 (6 bases). V shed 4 bases and J shed 3 bases, with 21 bases lying between them. Germline V gene lookup returns CDR1 SGHTS and CDR2 YDEGEE. CDR3 length: 17 residues. CDR3: CASSTNRDSGRTDTQYF. CDR3 bases: TGTGCCAGCAGCACCAACCGGGACTCCGGTCGTACAGATACGCAGTATTTT.

As to this clone: Other DNA sequences in the same sample also yield this CDR3. The rearrangement links TRBV5-1 to TRBJ2-5, with TRBD1 as a possible D gene (6 bases). CDR1 SGHRS and CDR2 YFSETQ come from the germline V gene. The CDR3 contains 13 residues. V lost 4 bases and J 2 bases, leaving 9 bases between the germline ends. CDR3 in amino acids: CASSLGQQETQYF. The CDR3 nucleotides read TGCGCCAGCAGCCTAGGACAGCAAGAGACCCAGTACTTC.

The gene calls are TRBV20-1 and TRBJ2-3, with D hard to call. V gave up 3 bases and J gave up 2 bases, with 9 bases separating them. Germline assignment: CDR1 DFQATT and CDR2 SNEGSKA (reference sequence). CDR3 size: 13 residues. This chain's CDR3 is CSASLVVTDTQYF. The DNA of the CDR3 is TGCAGTGCTAGTCTGGTAGTCACAGATACGCAGTATTTT.

The V gene is TRBV27, the J gene TRBJ1-5; 8 bases align to TRBD1. The CDR3 totals 14 residues. Trimming removed 4 bases from V and 4 bases from J; junction bases left unmatched: 3. Germline assignment: CDR1 MNHEY and CDR2 SMNVEV (reference sequence). The CDR3: CASSWTGTNQPQHF. For the CDR3, the DNA is TGTGCCAGCAGTTGGACAGGGACAAATCAGCCCCAGCATTTT.

The gene calls are TRBV12-5 and TRBJ1-2; D call uncertain. Trimming left V 5 bases short and J 3 bases short, with 10 bases between. The CDR3 is made up of 13 amino acids. Germline CDR1 reads LGHNT; CDR2 reads FRNRAP. The CDR3 DNA reads as TGTGCTAGTGGTACGGGCACCGACTATGGCTACACCTTC. This encodes CASGTGTDYGYTF.

CDR3 DNA sequence: TGTGCCAGCGGGAGGCTGGGGGGCATGAACACTGAAGCTTTCTTT. Protein sequence: CASGRLGGMNTEAFF. The V call is TRBV2, the J call TRBJ1-1; tentative D call: TRBD1 (6 bases). The CDR3 sequence is 15 residues long. Germline CDR1 is SNHLY and CDR2 is FYNNEI. Trimming cost V 8 bases and J 0 bases, with 16 bases left between them.

The J gene is TRBJ2-7, the V gene TRBV12-3 or TRBV12-4; D call uncertain. Trimming stripped 5 bases from V and 5 bases from J, with 10 bases between. This CDR3 spans 12 amino acids. CDR3 sequence reads: CASSPRHHEQYF. The DNA for the CDR3 is TGTGCCAGCAGTCCACGACACCACGAGCAGTACTTC.

This chain joins TRBV5-1 and TRBJ1-1; 11 bases align to TRBD1. CDR1 SGHRS and CDR2 YFSETQ come from the germline V gene. This CDR3 has 16 residues. The junction had 8 bases not matched to a gene; V was cut back by 3 bases and J by 4 bases. The CDR3 loop is CASSSGQGARGTEAFF. The CDR3, as DNA: TGCGCCAGCAGCTCAGGACAGGGGGCGCGGGGCACTGAAGCTTTCTTT.

With respect to this clone: A read error may account for a junction end that differs from germline. The V and J genes are TRBV28 and TRBJ2-7; D remains ambiguous. Germline lookup yields CDR1 MDHEN and CDR2 SYDVKM. This CDR3 has 14 residues. The CDR3 spells CASRLSRPGYEQYF. CDR3 sequence (DNA): TGTGCCAGCAGATTATCCAGGCCCGGGTACGAGCAGTACTTC.

This clone came up once. The chain joins TRBV7-2 to TRBJ1-3; D is possibly TRBD1 (6 bases). This CDR3 contains 19 residues. Looked up from germline, CDR1 is SGHTA and CDR2 is FQGNSA. Trimming took 4 bases from V and 4 from J, leaving 26 bases between them. This chain's CDR3 is CASSSLTPTGVAAGNTIYF. In DNA, the CDR3 is TGTGCCAGCAGCTCACTAACCCCGACAGGCGTCGCCGCCGGAAACACCATATATTTT.

V gene TRBV10-3 combines with J gene TRBJ2-5; TRBD1 or TRBD2 may be the D gene (5 bases each). In germline, CDR1 is ENHRY, CDR2 SYGVKD. The V end was cut by 2 bases, the J end by 0 bases, with 13 bases between. The CDR3 extends over 16 amino acids. The CDR3, as DNA: TGTGCCATCAGTGAGGAGGGGCCCCTAAACCAAGAGACCCAGTACTTC. It encodes CAISEEGPLNQETQYF.

The chain employs TRBV24-1 and TRBJ2-3, with D possibly TRBD1 on 5 matching bases. This CDR3 spans 14 amino acids. Germline lookup yields CDR1 KGHDR and CDR2 SFDVKD. V lost 4 bases and J lost 2, with 9 bases in between. CDR3 protein: CATSDPTDTDTQYF. The CDR3, as DNA: TGTGCCACCAGTGACCCGACAGACACAGATACGCAGTATTTT.

The V call is TRBV30, the J call TRBJ1-2; no firm D call. The CDR3 runs 12 residues. Germline V CDR1 and CDR2: GTSNPN, SVGIG (reference sequence). V lost 1 base and J 4 bases, leaving 7 bases between the germline ends. CDR3 amino acids: CAWSGGSYGYTF. CDR3 nucleotide sequence: TGTGCCTGGAGTGGTGGGAGCTATGGCTACACCTTC.

The CDR3 DNA reads TGTGCCAGCAGCTTGAGTTTGGGTCTTAGCACAGATACGCAGTATTTT. This translates into CASSLSLGLSTDTQYF. The chain is built from TRBV7-9 and TRBJ2-3; no clear D. The CDR3 covers 16 residues. Germline V gene data show CDR1 as SEHNR and CDR2 as FQNEAQ (reference sequence). The ends were cut back, 3 bases at V and 0 bases at J, with 13 bases in the middle.

This sequence joins TRBV6-5 and TRBJ1-1; D uncertain. Between the trimmed V and J ends, which lost 2 bases and 5 bases, there was a span of 9 bases. The CDR3 is 13 amino acids. The germline V gene has CDR1 MNHEY and CDR2 SVGAGI. The CDR3 sequence is CASSYISGTEAFF. The CDR3 region has the DNA TGTGCCAGCAGTTACATCTCCGGGACTGAAGCTTTCTTT.

The chain recombines TRBV21-1 with TRBJ1-5; the DNA was not used to check the table's D call, TRBD1. TRBV21-1 constitutes a pseudogene. CDR3 length equals 16 residues. CDR3 DNA sequence: TGTGCCAGCAGCATAGACAGGGGGGAGGGCAATCAGCCCCAGCATTTT. Encoded protein: CASSIDRGEGNQPQHF.

The chain has TRBV9 and TRBJ1-4, with 10 bases lining up with TRBD1. J was trimmed by 7 bases and V by 4 bases; bases with no gene match: 7. The germline CDR1 and CDR2 sequences are SGDLS and YYNGEE. The length of the CDR3 is 15 residues. DNA of the CDR3: TGTGCCAGCAGCACCCGGGACAGGGGATCTGAAAAACTGTTTTTT. It specifies CASSTRDRGSEKLFF.

V is TRBV4-2 and J is TRBJ1-3, with D possibly being TRBD1 (5 bases). Germline CDR1 reads LGHNA; CDR2 reads YNFKEQ. The CDR3 consists of 17 residues. V gave up 1 base and J gave up 2 bases, with 15 bases separating them. CDR3 residues: CASSQVSGSGTGNTIYF. The CDR3 nucleotides are TGTGCCAGCAGCCAAGTATCAGGGTCAGGGACTGGAAACACCATATATTTT.

The rearrangement links TRBV30 to TRBJ2-1, with D hard to call. The CDR3 spans 13 residues. V was cut by 2 bases and J by 2 bases, with 7 bases left in between. The V gene's germline CDR1 is GTSNPN and CDR2 SVGIG (reference sequence). The CDR3 nucleotides read TGTGCCTGGAGTACCGGGCCCTACAATGAGCAGTTCTTC. It codes for CAWSTGPYNEQFF.